This T cell receptor beta chain comes out of a study of graft-versus-host responses after intestinal transplantation. Study overall: Multivisceral, liver-intestinal, or isolated intestinal transplants were performed in recipients. Anti-thymocyte globulin served as induction for all recipients, who then took tacrolimus and steroids for two to three years.

Repertoires were generated with immunoSEQ multiplex PCR, while TCRdb's copy carries only in-frame clones and drops some. This repertoire shows about 19,000 clones, 90% found once; its top ten account for 1.9%. Of note for this clone: As yet, its antigen is unknown.

Overall study findings and caveats: There was an association between peak levels of circulating GvH clones and early post-transplant HvG declines.

This CDR3 region has 12 residues. Trimming shortened V by 2 bases and J by 6 bases, and 8 bases separated the two germline ends. Germline-derived CDR1 and CDR2 are MDHEN and SYDVKM. The J gene is TRBJ2-7, the V gene TRBV28; tentative D call: TRBD1 (5 bases). The sequence was obtained from a human patient who received an intestinal transplant, so some T cells may come from the graft donor. Sequencing used PBMCs, obtained less than 400 days after transplant. The CDR3 sequence: CASSLKGSEQYF. DNA for the CDR3: TGTGCCAGCAGTTTAAAGGGGTCCGAGCAGTACTTC.